This entry concerns a single T cell receptor (beta chain). Its specificity is unknown. TCRdb re-derived calls from the 5' RACE reads in MiXCR, one entry per CDR3 protein. The sample holds 350,000 to 500,000 distinct CDR3 sequences, about 22% seen once. This record comes from a study of T-cell memory formation after mild COVID-19. Across the whole study: There were largely donor-specific TCR clusters. Findings and caveats of the study: Contracting clones from day 15 to 85 showed balanced CD4/CD8; later expanders favored CD4+. Detection of some responders pre-infection suggested pre-existing cross-reactive memory T cells participated. Contracting CD4+ clones lay largely in CM and EM, with CD8+ ones residing in EMRA.

Germline CDR1 is DFQATT and CDR2 is SNEGSKA (reference sequence). The CDR3 has 16 amino acids. V was shortened by 5 bases and J by 0 bases, with 18 bases between the two germline ends. This chain connects TRBV20-1 to TRBJ2-3, with TRBD2 as a possible D gene (5 bases). This clonotype was sampled from an adult woman who had mild COVID-19 (a few samples of this study predate the infection). Cell type and time point are not known. Material for sequencing was PBMCs or a T cell subset sorted from them (not recorded which). Here the CDR3 DNA reads TGCAGTGCTCCCTGGGGATGGAGAGGGAGCACAGATACGCAGTATTTT. Its protein is CSAPWGWRGSTDTQYF.